The 13 T cell receptor beta chains reported below all come from one sample, sequenced in a study of blood T cells in healthy people across ages. Primers used in a second PCR of about 6 to 11 cycles were a sample-barcoded 5' primer and a J-beta primer mix. MiXCR, run by TCRdb on the 5' RACE reads, gives a single entry per CDR3 protein. The repertoire holds roughly 2 million distinct CDR3 sequences, around half seen once, with about 2.1% in the top ten. The sample was blood. These receptors came from a woman aged 40 to 49 in good health.

This clonotype was observed a few times. This sequence joins TRBV4-2 and TRBJ2-3, with 11 nucleotides matching TRBD2. With 4 bases clipped from V and 1 base from J, the junction kept 22 bases outside the gene matches. Per the germline V gene, CDR1 is LGHNA and CDR2 is YNFKEQ. This CDR3 contains 22 residues. The CDR3 spells CASSPLRSGQVSGGAGTDTQYF. CDR3 in DNA: TGTGCCAGCAGCCCCCTCCGAAGCGGGCAGGTTAGCGGGGGGGCCGGCACAGATACGCAGTATTTT.

This sequence joins TRBV20-1 and TRBJ1-2, with D unresolved. This CDR3 is built from 13 residues. Trimming cost V 5 bases and J 8 bases, with 18 bases left between them. From germline, CDR1 is DFQATT and CDR2 SNEGSKA (reference sequence). The CDR3 spells CSAPFPGLGGYTF. The CDR3 region has the DNA TGCAGTGCTCCTTTCCCGGGCCTGGGGGGCTACACCTTC.

In its sample, this clonotype was seen a few times. The chain recombines TRBV9 with TRBJ2-1, with 9 bases aligning to TRBD1. J lost 3 bases, V lost 2 bases, and 6 bases had no gene match. The germline V gene encodes CDR1 SGDLS and CDR2 YYNGEE. CDR3 size: 16 residues. The DNA of the CDR3 is TGTGCCAGCAGCGTGGCGCAGGACAGGGGCTACAATGAGCAGTTCTTC. As protein: CASSVAQDRGYNEQFF.

This clonotype was found a few times. CDR3 sequence reads: CSASGGRGASYNEQFF. In DNA, the CDR3 is TGCAGCGCGAGTGGGGGGAGGGGGGCCTCCTACAATGAGCAGTTCTTC. The rearrangement joins TRBV29-1 to TRBJ2-1; D possibly corresponds to TRBD2 (7 bases). Trimming cost V 7 bases and J 0 bases, with 19 bases left between them. This CDR3 region has 16 residues. Germline V CDR1 and CDR2: SQVTM, ANQGSEA.

This clonotype was seen only a few times. The chain uses TRBV7-9 and TRBJ2-4, with 8 bases lining up with TRBD1. The CDR3 is 17 amino acids. The ends lost 0 bases at V and 0 bases at J; junction bases unmatched: 4. In germline, CDR1 is SEHNR, CDR2 FQNEAQ (reference sequence). This chain's CDR3 is CASSLATGEGAKNIQYF. CDR3 DNA: TGTGCCAGCAGCTTAGCGACAGGGGAAGGAGCCAAAAACATTCAGTACTTC.

This clonotype was recorded many times. The rearrangement joins TRBV6-5 to TRBJ2-1; the match to TRBD2 covers 7 bases. Germline trimming cut 8 bases from V and 8 bases from J; bases unmatched to any gene: 12. CDR3 length: 14 residues. Germline CDR1 is MNHEY and CDR2 is SVGAGI. The CDR3 coding sequence is TGTGCCAGCTCGGGAGGTGGGAAGGGCTATGAGCAGTTCTTC. Protein: CASSGGGKGYEQFF.

The rearrangement joins TRBV7-9 to TRBJ1-2; D is ambiguous. Trimming removed 2 bases at V and 0 bases at J, with 10 bases between. Germline lookup yields CDR1 SEHNR and CDR2 FQNEAQ (reference sequence). The CDR3 covers 15 residues. The CDR3 DNA follows: TGTGCCAGCAGCTTACGTACGAACTCTAACTATGGCTACACCTTC. Encoded protein: CASSLRTNSNYGYTF.

J is TRBJ2-1 and V is TRBV6-6, with 9 positions matching TRBD1. From germline, CDR1 is MNHNY and CDR2 SVGAGI (reference sequence). The J segment lost 9 bases and the V segment lost 6 bases, leaving 6 bases of the junction unmatched. There are 13 residues in the CDR3. In DNA form, the CDR3 reads TGTGCCAGCAGAACAGGGGGCGGGGGTGAGCAGTTCTTC. Translated: CASRTGGGGEQFF.

This sequence joins TRBV7-2 and TRBJ1-4; TRBD1 aligns across 7 bases. Losses at the gene ends were 5 bases for V and 7 bases for J; bases not matched to a gene: 7. The length of the CDR3 is 14 residues. The germline CDR1 and CDR2 sequences are SGHTA and FQGNSA. The CDR3 region is CASSAERGREKLFF. The CDR3 DNA sequence: TGTGCCAGCAGCGCAGAAAGGGGGCGTGAAAAACTGTTTTTT.

This clonotype was recorded once. The chain joins TRBV10-3 to TRBJ2-5; the D gene is possibly TRBD1 (6 bases). Between the trimmed V and J ends, which lost 0 bases and 2 bases, there was a span of 13 bases. CDR3 length: 16 residues. Germline CDR1 is ENHRY and CDR2 is SYGVKD. The CDR3 is CAISESRTASQETQYF. CDR3 coding DNA: TGTGCCATCAGTGAGTCCAGGACAGCCAGTCAAGAGACCCAGTACTTC.

The V and J genes are TRBV7-8 and TRBJ2-4, with D tentatively TRBD2 (5 bases). The J call may be in error: the DNA end matches TRBJ2-7 better. The length of the CDR3 is 14 residues. Germline CDR1 reads SGHVS; CDR2 reads FQNEAQ. Written as DNA, the CDR3 is TGTGCCAGCAGCTTCCGGGAAGGGAGCGACGAGCAGTACTTC. It encodes CASSFREGSDEQYF.

The chain joins TRBV11-2 to TRBJ2-5; a weak D match, TRBD1 (6 bases). The germline CDR1 and CDR2 sequences are SGHAT and FQNNGV. Trimming took 2 bases from V and 0 from J, leaving 13 bases between them. This CDR3 has 16 amino acids. CDR3 nucleotides: TGTGCCAGCAGCTTAAAAACAGGGCCCTACCAAGAGACCCAGTACTTC. Translation gives CASSLKTGPYQETQYF.

The chain recombines TRBV11-2 with TRBJ2-1, with D unclear. The CDR3 consists of 13 residues. Per the germline V gene, CDR1 is SGHAT and CDR2 is FQNNGV. V lost 5 bases to trimming and J lost 3 bases, with 8 bases between them. The CDR3 nucleotides are TGTGCCAGCAGCAGAGTCTTCTACAATGAGCAGTTCTTC. As protein: CASSRVFYNEQFF.